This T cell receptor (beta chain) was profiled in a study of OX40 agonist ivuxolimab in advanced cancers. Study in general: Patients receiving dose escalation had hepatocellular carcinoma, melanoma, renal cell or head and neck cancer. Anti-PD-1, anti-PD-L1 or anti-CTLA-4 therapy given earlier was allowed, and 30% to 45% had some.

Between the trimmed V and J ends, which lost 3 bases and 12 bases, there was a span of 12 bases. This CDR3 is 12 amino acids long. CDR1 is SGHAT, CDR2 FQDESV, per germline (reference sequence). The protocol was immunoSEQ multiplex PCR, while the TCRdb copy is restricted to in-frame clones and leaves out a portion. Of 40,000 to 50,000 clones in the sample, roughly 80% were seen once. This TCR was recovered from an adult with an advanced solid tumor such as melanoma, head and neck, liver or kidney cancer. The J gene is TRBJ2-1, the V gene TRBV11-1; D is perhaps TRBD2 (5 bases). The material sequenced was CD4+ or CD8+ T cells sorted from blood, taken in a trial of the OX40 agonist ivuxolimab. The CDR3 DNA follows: TGTGCCAGCAGCTTTGGATACGGGATGCAGTTCTTC. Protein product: CASSFGYGMQFF. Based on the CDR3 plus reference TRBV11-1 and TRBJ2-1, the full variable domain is EAEVAQSPRYKITEKSQAVAFWCDPISGHATLYWYRQILGQGPELLVQFQDESVVDDSQLPKDRFSAERLKGVDSTLKIQPAELGDSAMYLCASSFGYGMQFFGPGTRLTVL.